The next 13 T cell receptor beta chains were all read from a single sample in a study of blood T cell repertoires in COVID-19. Clones were read by immunoSEQ multiplex PCR, and TCRdb kept only the in-frame ones, dropping some. Of 25,000 to 30,000 clones listed, approximately 88% are singletons. The specimen was peripheral blood. The receptors derive from a human donor in a cohort sampled during active COVID-19.

This sequence joins TRBV14 and TRBJ2-7; the match to TRBD1 covers 7 bases. The CDR3 is 16 residues long. With 1 base clipped from V and 4 bases from J, the junction kept 10 bases outside the gene matches. CDR1 SGHDN and CDR2 FVKESK come from the germline V gene. The CDR3 sequence: CASSQGPPTGIYEQYF. In DNA, the CDR3 is TGTGCCAGCAGCCAAGGCCCTCCGACAGGGATATACGAGCAGTACTTC.

J is TRBJ2-7 and V is TRBV11-3; 13 positions match TRBD2. The CDR3 sequence is 15 residues long. Germline CDR1 reads SGHNT; CDR2 reads YENEEA. V was pared by 4 bases and J by 3 bases, with 3 bases of the junction left unmatched. The CDR3 DNA is TGTGCCAGCAGCTCCCGGACTAGCGGGGGCTACGAGCAGTACTTC. It specifies CASSSRTSGGYEQYF.

The V and J genes are TRBV18 and TRBJ2-1; TRBD2 aligns across 9 bases. From germline, CDR1 is KGHSH and CDR2 LQKENI. The CDR3 runs to 17 residues. Losses at the gene ends were 3 bases for V and 7 bases for J; bases not matched to a gene: 13. The CDR3 sequence: CASSPVSGTSRLNEQFF. DNA for the CDR3: TGTGCCAGCTCACCGGTATCGGGGACTAGCCGTTTAAATGAGCAGTTCTTC.

CDR3 bases: TGTGCCAGCTCATTACAAGCGGGAGTATCTGGGGCCAACGTCCTGACTTTC. It specifies CASSLQAGVSGANVLTF. The chain joins TRBV18 to TRBJ2-6, with TRBD2 identical over 8 bases. This CDR3 region has 17 residues. CDR1 is KGHSH and CDR2 is LQKENI in the germline V gene. The ends lost 5 bases at V and 1 base at J; junction bases unmatched: 7.

The V call is TRBV7-2, the J call TRBJ2-1; the match to TRBD2 covers 9 bases. This CDR3 has 15 residues. The ends lost 3 bases at V and 5 bases at J; junction bases unmatched: 5. Germline assignment: CDR1 SGHTA and CDR2 FQGNSA. CDR3 sequence reads: CASSFLAGLDNEQFF. CDR3 DNA sequence: TGTGCCAGCAGCTTCCTAGCGGGGCTAGACAATGAGCAGTTCTTC.

This chain links TRBV25-1 with TRBJ2-1; D is possibly TRBD1 (5 bases). Trimming left V 3 bases short and J 4 bases short, with 7 bases between. CDR3 length: 13 residues. Germline CDR1 MGHDK, CDR2 SYGVNS. CDR3 loop: CASSDSGYNEQFF. In DNA, the CDR3 is TGTGCCAGCAGTGATTCAGGGTACAATGAGCAGTTCTTC.

CDR3 sequence reads: CSVVTGYEQYF. The CDR3 region has the DNA TGCAGCGTTGTGACAGGCTACGAGCAGTACTTC. The V and J genes are TRBV29-1 and TRBJ2-7; TRBD1 might be the D (6 bases). V lost 4 bases and J lost 3, with 7 bases in between. CDR1 and CDR2 from the germline V gene are SQVTM and ANQGSEA. This CDR3 has 11 residues.

The chain has TRBV4-2 and TRBJ1-2, with 10 nucleotides matching TRBD1. The trim removed 4 bases at V and 4 bases at J, leaving 12 bases unmatched. In germline, CDR1 is LGHNA, CDR2 YNFKEQ. The CDR3 totals 17 residues. In DNA form, the CDR3 reads TGTGCCAGCAGCCCAACGGGAGGGACAGGGGCCATCTATGGCTACACCTTC. It codes for CASSPTGGTGAIYGYTF.

The genes are TRBV5-1 and TRBJ2-3; D is perhaps TRBD2 (5 bases). The V and J ends lost 4 bases and 4 bases respectively, with 25 bases between them. This CDR3 spans 18 amino acids. Germline V gives CDR1 SGHRS, CDR2 YFSETQ. CDR3 bases: TGCGCCAGCAGCGCCAAACACCAGCAGGCGGGCAATTCAGATACGCAGTATTTT. It is translated as CASSAKHQQAGNSDTQYF.

The rearrangement links TRBV3-1 (or the pseudogene TRBV3-2) to TRBJ2-1, with 12 bases fitting TRBD2. V was pared by 0 bases and J by 7 bases, with 4 bases of the junction left unmatched. This CDR3 is 16 amino acids long. Germline-derived CDR1 and CDR2 are LGHDT and YNNKEL (reference sequence). This CDR3 reads CASSQDLTSGRNEQFF. CDR3 sequence (DNA): TGTGCCAGCAGCCAAGATTTGACTAGCGGGAGAAATGAGCAGTTCTTC.

The rearrangement uses TRBV6-5 and TRBJ1-2; 8 nucleotides line up with TRBD1. From germline, CDR1 is MNHEY and CDR2 SVGAGI. Losses at the gene ends were 7 bases for V and 6 bases for J; bases not matched to a gene: 10. This CDR3 has 14 residues. CDR3 DNA: TGTGCCAGCACCAAAGGGCAGGGGGCTGATGGCTACACCTTC. It is translated as CASTKGQGADGYTF.

CDR3 in amino acids: CASSPSDRGGPEAFF. Written as DNA, the CDR3 is TGCGCCAGCAGCCCAAGCGACAGGGGTGGTCCTGAAGCTTTCTTT. The chain employs TRBV5-1 and TRBJ1-1; TRBD1 matches at 8 bases. Germline values: CDR1 SGHRS, CDR2 YFSETQ. This CDR3 has 15 residues. The trim removed 4 bases at V and 6 bases at J, leaving 11 bases unmatched.

The genes are TRBV7-9 and TRBJ2-7, with TRBD2 identical over 7 bases. Germline loops: CDR1 SEHNR, CDR2 FQNEAQ (reference sequence). Unmatched junction bases numbered 6, after V lost 2 bases and J lost 5 bases. The CDR3 runs to 14 residues. For the CDR3, the DNA is TGTGCCAGCAGCTTATCTCAGGGAGGGAACGAGCAGTACTTC. It codes for CASSLSQGGNEQYF.